This TCR beta chain stems from a study of cytomegalovirus exposure and HLA in healthy donors. Primers: 60 Vbeta forward and 13 Jbeta reverse. Generated by immunoSEQ multiplex PCR, the TCRdb table keeps only in-frame clones and is missing some. Of 60,000 to 75,000 clones listed, roughly 74% are singletons. The germline V gene encodes CDR1 MNHEY and CDR2 SVGAGI. The CDR3 extends over 14 amino acids. V trimming: 4 bases; J trimming: 5 bases; junction bases outside the gene matches: 6. Sequenced: PBMCs. The chain has TRBV6-5 and TRBJ2-7, with 9 positions matching TRBD1. The clonotype originates from a man aged 18 to 29 in good health and CMV-seropositive. CDR3 protein: CASSSGQGTHEQYF. The CDR3 DNA sequence: TGTGCCAGCAGTTCGGGACAGGGTACCCACGAGCAGTACTTC.